This entry features one T cell receptor (beta chain) sequence. Both iRepertoire HTBI primers and Arm-PCR of CDR3 regions were used to build the TCR beta libraries. Authors' data handling: Taken together, the samples had 62 TRBV and more than twelve TRBJ segments identified. TCRdb reprocessed the multiplex PCR reads with MiXCR, giving one entry per CDR3 protein. The V and J calls, along with clone size, are taken from TCRdb and not from the paper's own processing. The table lists around 240,000 distinct CDR3 sequences, around 18% of them singletons. The data derive from a study of regulatory T cells in long-lasting Graves disease. The time point: newly diagnosed GD, antithyroid drugs for less than 3 months. PBMC RNA served as the TCR library source. This CDR3 has 15 residues. CDR1 is SGHVS and CDR2 is FQNEAQ in the germline V gene. Trimming shortened V by 2 bases and J by 3 bases, and 14 bases separated the two germline ends.

This sample also belongs to another study, concerning T cells in Graves' hyperthyroidism and ophthalmopathy. From that paper: HTBI primers were used for first-round RT-PCR of the TCR CDR3.

This rearrangement joins TRBV7-8 to TRBJ2-7; D perhaps matches TRBD2 (6 bases). The source material was peripheral blood mononuclear cells (PBMCs), sampled at new diagnosis, from a patient treated with antithyroid drugs. This TCR derives from a woman in her 30s with Graves disease. The CDR3 coding sequence is TGTGCCAGCAGCTTACAAGGCGGGACGGACTACGAGCAGTACTTC. It encodes CASSLQGGTDYEQYF.